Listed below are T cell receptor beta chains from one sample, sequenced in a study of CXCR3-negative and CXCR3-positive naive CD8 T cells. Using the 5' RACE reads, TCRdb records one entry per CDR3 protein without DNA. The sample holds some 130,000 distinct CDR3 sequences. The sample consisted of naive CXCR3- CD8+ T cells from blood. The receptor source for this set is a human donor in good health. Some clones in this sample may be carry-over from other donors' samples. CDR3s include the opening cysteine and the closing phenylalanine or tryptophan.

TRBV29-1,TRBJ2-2,CSVYGGTGELFF
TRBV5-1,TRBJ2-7,CASSWNRAAYEQYF
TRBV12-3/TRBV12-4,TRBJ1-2,CASSFRNSYTF
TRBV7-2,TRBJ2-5,CASSLGLGQETQYF
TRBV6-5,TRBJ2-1,CASRPGEAGALYNEQFF
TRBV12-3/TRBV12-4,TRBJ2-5,CASSFARDAQETQYF
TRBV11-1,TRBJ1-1,CASSIRQNTEAFF
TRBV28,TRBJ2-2,CASSFPGQGTTGELFF
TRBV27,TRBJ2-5,CASSGTSRIDETQYF
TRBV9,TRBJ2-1,CASSGTSAYNEQFF
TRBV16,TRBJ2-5,CASSPSQETQYF
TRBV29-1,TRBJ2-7,CSVEDLSSYEQYF